This T cell receptor beta chain comes out of a study of vaccination effects on CD4 cells after COVID-19. Clones were read by immunoSEQ multiplex PCR, and TCRdb kept only the in-frame ones, dropping some. This sample has tens of thousands of clones, with approximately 71% found just once. Researchers isolated CD4+ T cells once approximately ten days of culture had elapsed. Days 3 and 7 were when half the medium was replaced with IL-2 medium. Of note for this clone: Its antigen is unidentified.

General study findings and limits: The authors studied few convalescent patients and collected no early post-infection timepoints.

The input for sequencing was CD4+ T cells from PBMCs cultured without peptide, taken before COVID-19 vaccination. This TCR derives from a human donor who received a COVID-19 vaccine.

The CDR3 reads CASSYSGRGKFTEAFF. The CDR3 coding sequence is TGTGCCAGCAGTTACTCAGGCAGGGGGAAGTTCACTGAAGCTTTCTTT. The J gene is TRBJ1-1, the V gene TRBV6-6; 7 positions match TRBD1. CDR1 is MNHNY, CDR2 SVGAGI, per germline (reference sequence). This CDR3 spans 16 amino acids. V was pared by 0 bases and J by 4 bases, with 8 bases of the junction left unmatched.